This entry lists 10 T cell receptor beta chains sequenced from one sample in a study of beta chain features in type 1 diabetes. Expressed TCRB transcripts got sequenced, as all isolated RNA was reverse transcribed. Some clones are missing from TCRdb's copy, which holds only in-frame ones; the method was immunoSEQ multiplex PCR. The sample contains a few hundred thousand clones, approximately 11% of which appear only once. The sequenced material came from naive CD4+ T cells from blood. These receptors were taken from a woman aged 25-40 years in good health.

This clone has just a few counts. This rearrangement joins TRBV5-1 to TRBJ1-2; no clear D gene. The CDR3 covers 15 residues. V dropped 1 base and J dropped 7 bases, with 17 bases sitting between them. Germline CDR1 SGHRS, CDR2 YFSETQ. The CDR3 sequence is CASSLSVGGPLGYTF. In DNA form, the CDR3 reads TGCGCCAGCAGCTTGTCGGTGGGAGGACCCCTTGGCTACACCTTC.

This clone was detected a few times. The CDR3 DNA follows: TGTGCCAGCAGTGGGAGCGGACAGGGTAAAACCACCGGGGAGCTGTTTTTT. Its translation is CASSGSGQGKTTGELFF. The chain is built from TRBV25-1 and TRBJ2-2, with 8 bases that match TRBD1. In germline, CDR1 is MGHDK, CDR2 SYGVNS. Trimming cost V 4 bases and J 4 bases; bases outside gene matches: 11. CDR3 size: 17 residues.

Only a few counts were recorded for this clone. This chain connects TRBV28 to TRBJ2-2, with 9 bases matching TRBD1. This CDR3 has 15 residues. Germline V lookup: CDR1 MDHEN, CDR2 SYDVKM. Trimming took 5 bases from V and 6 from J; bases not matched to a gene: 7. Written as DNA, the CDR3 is TGTGCCAGCAGTGGGACAGGGAATAGGGCCGGGGAGCTGTTTTTT. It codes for CASSGTGNRAGELFF.

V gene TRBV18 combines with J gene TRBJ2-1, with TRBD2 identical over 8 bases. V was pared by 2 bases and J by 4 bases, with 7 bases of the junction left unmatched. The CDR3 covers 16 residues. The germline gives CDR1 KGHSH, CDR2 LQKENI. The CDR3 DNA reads TGTGCCAGCTCACCATTAACAGCGGGGGATTACAATGAGCAGTTCTTC. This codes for CASSPLTAGDYNEQFF.

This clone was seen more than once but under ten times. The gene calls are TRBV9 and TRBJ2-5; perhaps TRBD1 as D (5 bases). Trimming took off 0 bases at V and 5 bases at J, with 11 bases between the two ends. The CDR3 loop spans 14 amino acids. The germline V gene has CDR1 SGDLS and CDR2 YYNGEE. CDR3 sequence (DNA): TGTGCCAGCAGCGTAGCAGGGTTCCGGGAGACCCAGTACTTC. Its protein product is CASSVAGFRETQYF.

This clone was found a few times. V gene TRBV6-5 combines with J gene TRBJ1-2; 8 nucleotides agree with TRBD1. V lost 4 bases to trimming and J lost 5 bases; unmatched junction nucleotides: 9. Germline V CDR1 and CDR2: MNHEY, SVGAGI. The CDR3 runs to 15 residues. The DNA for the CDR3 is TGTGCCAGCAGTTCCGGACAGGGTAGCATTTATGGCTACACCTTC. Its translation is CASSSGQGSIYGYTF.

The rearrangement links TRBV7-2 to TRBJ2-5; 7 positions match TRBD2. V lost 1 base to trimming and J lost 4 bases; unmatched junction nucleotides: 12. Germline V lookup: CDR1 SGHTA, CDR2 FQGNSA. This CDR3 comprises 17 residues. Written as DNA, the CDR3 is TGTGCCAGCAGCTTAGGAAGTGGGACTAAGGTTGGAGAGACCCAGTACTTC. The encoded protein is CASSLGSGTKVGETQYF.

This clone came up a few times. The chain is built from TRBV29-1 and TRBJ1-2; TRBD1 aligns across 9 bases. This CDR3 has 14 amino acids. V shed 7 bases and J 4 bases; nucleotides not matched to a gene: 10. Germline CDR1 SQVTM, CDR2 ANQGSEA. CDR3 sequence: CSAQWDREFYGYTF. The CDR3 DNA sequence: TGCAGCGCGCAATGGGACAGGGAATTCTATGGCTACACCTTC.

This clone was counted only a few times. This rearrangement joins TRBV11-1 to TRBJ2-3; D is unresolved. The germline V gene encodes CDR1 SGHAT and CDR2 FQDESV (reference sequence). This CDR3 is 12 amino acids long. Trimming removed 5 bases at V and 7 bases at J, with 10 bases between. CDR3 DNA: TGTGCCAGCAGCATCCGAGGAAATACGCAGTATTTT. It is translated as CASSIRGNTQYF. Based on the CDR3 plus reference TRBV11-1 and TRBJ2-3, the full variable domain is EAEVAQSPRYKITEKSQAVAFWCDPISGHATLYWYRQILGQGPELLVQFQDESVVDDSQLPKDRFSAERLKGVDSTLKIQPAELGDSAMYLCASSIRGNTQYFGPGTRLTVL.

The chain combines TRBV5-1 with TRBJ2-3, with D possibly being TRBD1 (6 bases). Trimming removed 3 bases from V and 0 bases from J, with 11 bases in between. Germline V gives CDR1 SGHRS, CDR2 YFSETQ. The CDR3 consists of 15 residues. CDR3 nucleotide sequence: TGCGCCAGCAGCTCGACCGGGACAAGCACAGATACGCAGTATTTT. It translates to CASSSTGTSTDTQYF.